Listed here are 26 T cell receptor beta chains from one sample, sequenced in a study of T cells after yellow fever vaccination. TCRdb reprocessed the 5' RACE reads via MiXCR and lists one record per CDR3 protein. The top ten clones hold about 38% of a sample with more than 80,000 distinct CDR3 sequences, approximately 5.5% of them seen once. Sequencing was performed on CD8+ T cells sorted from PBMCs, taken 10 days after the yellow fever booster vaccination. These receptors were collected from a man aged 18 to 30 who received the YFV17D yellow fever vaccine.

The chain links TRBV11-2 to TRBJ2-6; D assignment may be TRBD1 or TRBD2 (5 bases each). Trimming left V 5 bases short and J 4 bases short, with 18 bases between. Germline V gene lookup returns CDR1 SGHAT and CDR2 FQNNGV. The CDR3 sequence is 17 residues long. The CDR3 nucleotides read TGTGCCAGCAGCCTCACCCCCCCCGGGACCGGGGCCAACGTCCTGACTTTC. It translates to CASSLTPPGTGANVLTF.

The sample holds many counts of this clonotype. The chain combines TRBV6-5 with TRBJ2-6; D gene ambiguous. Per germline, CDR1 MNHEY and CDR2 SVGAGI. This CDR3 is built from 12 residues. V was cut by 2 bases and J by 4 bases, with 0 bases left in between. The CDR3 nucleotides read TGTGCCAGCAGTTACGGGGCCAACGTCCTGACTTTC. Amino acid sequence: CASSYGANVLTF.

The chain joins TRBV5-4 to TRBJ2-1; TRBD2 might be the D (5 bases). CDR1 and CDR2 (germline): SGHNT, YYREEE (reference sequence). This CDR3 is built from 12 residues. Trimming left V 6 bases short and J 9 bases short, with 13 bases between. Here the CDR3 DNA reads TGTGCCAGCATTCGCGCAGAGGGTGAGCAGTTCTTC. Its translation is CASIRAEGEQFF.

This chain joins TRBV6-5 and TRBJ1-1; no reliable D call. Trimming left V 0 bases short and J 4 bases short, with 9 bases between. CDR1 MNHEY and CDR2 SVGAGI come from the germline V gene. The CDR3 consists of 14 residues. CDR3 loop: CASSYSWAGTEAFF. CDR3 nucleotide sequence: TGTGCCAGCAGTTACTCCTGGGCTGGCACTGAAGCTTTCTTT.

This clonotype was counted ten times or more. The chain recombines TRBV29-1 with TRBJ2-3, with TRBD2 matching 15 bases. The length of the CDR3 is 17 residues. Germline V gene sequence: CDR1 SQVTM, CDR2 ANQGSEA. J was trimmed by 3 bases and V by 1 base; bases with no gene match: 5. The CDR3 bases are TGCAGCGTTGAAGCTTGGACTAGCGGGGGGGCAACAGATACGCAGTATTTT. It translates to CSVEAWTSGGATDTQYF.

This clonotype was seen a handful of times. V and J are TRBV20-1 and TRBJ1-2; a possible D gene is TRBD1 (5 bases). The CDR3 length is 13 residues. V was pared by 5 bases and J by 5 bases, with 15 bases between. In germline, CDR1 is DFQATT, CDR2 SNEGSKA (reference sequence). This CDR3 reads CSAGNGTVYGYTF. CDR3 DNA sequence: TGCAGTGCTGGCAACGGGACGGTATATGGCTACACCTTC.

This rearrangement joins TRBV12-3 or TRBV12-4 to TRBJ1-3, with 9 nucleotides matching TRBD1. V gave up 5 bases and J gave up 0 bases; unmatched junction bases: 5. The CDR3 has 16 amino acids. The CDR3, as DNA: TGTGCCAGCAGTGCCGGGACAGGGTACTCTGGAAACACCATATATTTT. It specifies CASSAGTGYSGNTIYF.

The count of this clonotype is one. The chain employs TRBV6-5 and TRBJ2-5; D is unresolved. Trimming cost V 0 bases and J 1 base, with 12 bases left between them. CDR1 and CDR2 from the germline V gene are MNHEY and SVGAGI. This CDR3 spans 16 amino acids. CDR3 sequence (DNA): TGTGCCAGCAGTTACTCAGGCTTCGAGGCCCAAGAGACCCAGTACTTC. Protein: CASSYSGFEAQETQYF.

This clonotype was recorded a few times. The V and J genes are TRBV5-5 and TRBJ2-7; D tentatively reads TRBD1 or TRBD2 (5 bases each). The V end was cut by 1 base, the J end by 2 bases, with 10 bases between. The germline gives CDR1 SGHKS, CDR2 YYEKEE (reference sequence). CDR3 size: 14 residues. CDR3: CASSLIWGPYEQYV. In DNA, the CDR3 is TGTGCCAGCAGCTTGATTTGGGGACCCTACGAGCAGTACGTC.

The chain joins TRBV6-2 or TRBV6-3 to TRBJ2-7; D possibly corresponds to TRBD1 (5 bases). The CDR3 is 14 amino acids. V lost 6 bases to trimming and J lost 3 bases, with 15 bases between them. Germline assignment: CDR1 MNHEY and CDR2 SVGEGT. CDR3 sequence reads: CASRRRDLFYEQYF. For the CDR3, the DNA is TGTGCCAGCAGGCGCAGGGATTTATTCTACGAGCAGTACTTC.

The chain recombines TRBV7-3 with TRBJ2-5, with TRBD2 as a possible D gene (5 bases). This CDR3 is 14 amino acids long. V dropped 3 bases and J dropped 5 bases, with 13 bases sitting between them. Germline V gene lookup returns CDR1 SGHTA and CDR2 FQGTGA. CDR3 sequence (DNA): TGTGCCAGCAGCTTGGAGGTCCGCAGGGAGACCCAGTACTTC. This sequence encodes CASSLEVRRETQYF.

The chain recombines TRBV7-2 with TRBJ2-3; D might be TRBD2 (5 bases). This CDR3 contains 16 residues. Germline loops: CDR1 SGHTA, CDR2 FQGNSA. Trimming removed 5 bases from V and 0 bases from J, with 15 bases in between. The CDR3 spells CASSNYGLTSTDTQYF. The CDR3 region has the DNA TGTGCCAGCAGCAACTACGGACTGACTAGCACAGATACGCAGTATTTT.

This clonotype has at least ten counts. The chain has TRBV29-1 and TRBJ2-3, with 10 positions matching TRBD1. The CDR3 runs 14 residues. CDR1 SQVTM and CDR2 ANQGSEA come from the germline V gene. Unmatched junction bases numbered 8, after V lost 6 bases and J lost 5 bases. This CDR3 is CSVAGTGAIDTQYF. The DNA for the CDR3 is TGCAGCGTGGCCGGGACAGGGGCGATAGATACGCAGTATTTT.

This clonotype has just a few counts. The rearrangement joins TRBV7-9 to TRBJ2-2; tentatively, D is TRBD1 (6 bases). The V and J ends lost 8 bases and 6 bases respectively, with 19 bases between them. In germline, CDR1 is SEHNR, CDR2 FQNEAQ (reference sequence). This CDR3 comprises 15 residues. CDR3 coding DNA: TGTGCCAGCCGTTCCGGGCAGGGGCGTCCCGGGGAGCTGTTTTTT. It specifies CASRSGQGRPGELFF.

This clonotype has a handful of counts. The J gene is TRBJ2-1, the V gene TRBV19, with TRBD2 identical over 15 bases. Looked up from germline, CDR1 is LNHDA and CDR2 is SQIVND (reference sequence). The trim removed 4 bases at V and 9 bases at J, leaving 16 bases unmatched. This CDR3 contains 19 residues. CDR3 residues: CASSRGTSGGPLGAVEQFF. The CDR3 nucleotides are TGTGCCAGTAGTAGAGGGACTAGCGGGGGGCCGCTTGGGGCGGTTGAGCAGTTCTTC.

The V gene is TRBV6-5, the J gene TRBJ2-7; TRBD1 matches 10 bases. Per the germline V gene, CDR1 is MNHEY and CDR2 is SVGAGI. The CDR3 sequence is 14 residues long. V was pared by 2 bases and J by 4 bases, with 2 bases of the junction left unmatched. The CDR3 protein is CASSYGQGGYEQYF. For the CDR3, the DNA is TGTGCCAGCAGTTACGGACAGGGGGGATACGAGCAGTACTTC.

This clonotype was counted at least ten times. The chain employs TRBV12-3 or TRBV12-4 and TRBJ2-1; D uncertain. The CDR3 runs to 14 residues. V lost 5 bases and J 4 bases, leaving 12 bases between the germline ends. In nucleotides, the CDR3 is TGTGCCAGCAGTGAGGTAGATAGTTACAATGAGCAGTTCTTC. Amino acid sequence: CASSEVDSYNEQFF.

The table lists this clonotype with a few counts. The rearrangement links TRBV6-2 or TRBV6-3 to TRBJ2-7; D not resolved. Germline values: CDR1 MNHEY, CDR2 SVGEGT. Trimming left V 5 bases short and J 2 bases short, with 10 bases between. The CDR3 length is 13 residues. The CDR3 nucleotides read TGTGCCAGCAGTACTCCGATTCCCTACGAGCAGTACTTC. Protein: CASSTPIPYEQYF.

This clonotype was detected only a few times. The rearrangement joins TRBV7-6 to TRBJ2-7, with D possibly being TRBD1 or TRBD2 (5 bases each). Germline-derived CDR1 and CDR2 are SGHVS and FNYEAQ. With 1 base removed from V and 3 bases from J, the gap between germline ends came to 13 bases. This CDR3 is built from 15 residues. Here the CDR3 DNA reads TGTGCCAGCAGCTTAGGATCGGGGCCTGGCTACGAGCAGTACGTC. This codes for CASSLGSGPGYEQYV.

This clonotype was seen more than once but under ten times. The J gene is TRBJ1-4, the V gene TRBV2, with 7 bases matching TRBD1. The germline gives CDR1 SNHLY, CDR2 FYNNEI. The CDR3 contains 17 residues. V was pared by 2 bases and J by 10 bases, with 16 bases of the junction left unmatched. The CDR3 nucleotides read TGTGCCAGCAGTGAATACGGGACAGCAGACCTTAGGAGAAAACTGTTTTTT. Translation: CASSEYGTADLRRKLFF.

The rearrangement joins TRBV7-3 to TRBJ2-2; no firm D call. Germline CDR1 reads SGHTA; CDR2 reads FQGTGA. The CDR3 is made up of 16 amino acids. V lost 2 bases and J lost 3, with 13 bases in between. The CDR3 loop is CASSLGVTQHTGELFF. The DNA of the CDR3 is TGTGCCAGCAGCTTAGGGGTGACCCAACACACCGGGGAGCTGTTTTTT.

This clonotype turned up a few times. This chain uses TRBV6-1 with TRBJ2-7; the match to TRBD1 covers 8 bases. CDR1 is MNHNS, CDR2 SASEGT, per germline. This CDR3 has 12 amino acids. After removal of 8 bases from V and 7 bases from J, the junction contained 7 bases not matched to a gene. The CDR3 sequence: CASGGQGNEQYV. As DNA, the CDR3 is TGTGCCAGCGGAGGACAGGGAAATGAGCAGTACGTC.

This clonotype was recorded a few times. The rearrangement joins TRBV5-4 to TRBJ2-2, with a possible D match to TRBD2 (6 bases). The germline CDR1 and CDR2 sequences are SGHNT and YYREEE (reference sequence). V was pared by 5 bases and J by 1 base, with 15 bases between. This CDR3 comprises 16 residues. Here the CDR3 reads CASRPGGGRNTGELFF. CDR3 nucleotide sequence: TGTGCCAGCAGACCTGGAGGAGGGCGGAACACCGGGGAGCTGTTTTTT.

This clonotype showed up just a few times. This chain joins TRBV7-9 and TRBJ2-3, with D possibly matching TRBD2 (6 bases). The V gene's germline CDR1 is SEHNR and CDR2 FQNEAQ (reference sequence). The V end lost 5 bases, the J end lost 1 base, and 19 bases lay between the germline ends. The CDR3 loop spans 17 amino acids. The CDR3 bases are TGTGCCAGCAGCCCCGGAGGGACCTATCGACGCACAGATACGCAGTATTTT. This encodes CASSPGGTYRRTDTQYF.

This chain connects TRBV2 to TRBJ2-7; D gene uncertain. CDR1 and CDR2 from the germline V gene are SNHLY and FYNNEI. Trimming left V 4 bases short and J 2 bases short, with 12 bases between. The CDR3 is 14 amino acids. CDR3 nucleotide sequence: TGTGCCAGCAGTGGGACCCTAACCCCCTACGAGCAGTACTTC. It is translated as CASSGTLTPYEQYF.

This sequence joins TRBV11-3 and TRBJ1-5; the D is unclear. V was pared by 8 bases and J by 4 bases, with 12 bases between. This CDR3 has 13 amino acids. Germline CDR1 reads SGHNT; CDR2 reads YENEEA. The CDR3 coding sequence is TGTGCCAGCCGTCACCCTGGGAATCAGCCCCAGCATTTT. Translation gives CASRHPGNQPQHF.